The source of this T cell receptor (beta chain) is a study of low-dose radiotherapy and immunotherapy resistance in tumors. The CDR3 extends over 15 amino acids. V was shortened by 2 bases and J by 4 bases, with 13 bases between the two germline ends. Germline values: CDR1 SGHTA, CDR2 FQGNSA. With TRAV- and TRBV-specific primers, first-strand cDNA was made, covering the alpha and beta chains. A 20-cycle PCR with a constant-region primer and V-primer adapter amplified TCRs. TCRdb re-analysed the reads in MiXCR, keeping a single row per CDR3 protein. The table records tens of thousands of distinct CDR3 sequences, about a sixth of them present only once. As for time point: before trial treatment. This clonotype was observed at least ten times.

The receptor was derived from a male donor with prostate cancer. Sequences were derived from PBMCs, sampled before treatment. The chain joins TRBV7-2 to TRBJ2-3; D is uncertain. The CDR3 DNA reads TGTGCCAGCAGCTTAAGCCGCTCGGGCCCAGATACGCAGTATTTT. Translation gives CASSLSRSGPDTQYF. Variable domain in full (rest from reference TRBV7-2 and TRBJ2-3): GAGVSQSPSNKVTEKGKDVELRCDPISGHTALYWYRQSLGQGLEFLIYFQGNSAPDKSGLPSDRFSAERTGGSVSTLTIQRTQQEDSAVYLCASSLSRSGPDTQYFGPGTRLTVL.